This TCR beta chain was recovered during a study of blood T cell repertoires in COVID-19. V was shortened by 0 bases and J by 4 bases, with 9 bases between the two germline ends. This CDR3 has 14 amino acids. CDR1 LGHNA and CDR2 YSLEER come from the germline V gene. The protocol was immunoSEQ multiplex PCR, while the TCRdb copy is restricted to in-frame clones and leaves out a portion. The data contain 5,800 or so clones, around 67% of them singletons. This sequence originates from a man between 60 and 75 years old with acute or convalescent COVID-19. The sequenced sample was peripheral blood. The chain employs TRBV4-3 and TRBJ1-2; D may be TRBD1 (5 bases). CDR3 DNA: TGCGCCAGCAGCCAAGACAGGGCCAGCTATGGCTACACCTTC. This codes for CASSQDRASYGYTF.